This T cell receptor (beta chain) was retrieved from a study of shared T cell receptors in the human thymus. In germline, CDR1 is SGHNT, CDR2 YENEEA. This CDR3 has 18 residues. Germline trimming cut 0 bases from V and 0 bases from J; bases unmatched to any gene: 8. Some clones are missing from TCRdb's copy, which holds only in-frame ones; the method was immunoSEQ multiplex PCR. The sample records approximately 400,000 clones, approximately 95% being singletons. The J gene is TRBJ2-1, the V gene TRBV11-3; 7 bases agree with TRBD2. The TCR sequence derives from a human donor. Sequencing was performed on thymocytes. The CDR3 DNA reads TGTGCCAGCAGCTTAGATGACGGGAGGCCGAGCTCCTACAATGAGCAGTTCTTC. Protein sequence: CASSLDDGRPSSYNEQFF.